This T cell receptor beta chain is from a study of tumor and adjacent non-tumor tissue in lung cancer. A modified ARM-PCR protocol with three rounds of nested PCR amplified TCRbeta. From the multiplex PCR reads, TCRdb called clonotypes with MiXCR, one entry per CDR3 protein. Of about 98,000 distinct CDR3 sequences listed, less than 85% are singletons. Comments on this clonotype: Compared with germline, one end of the junction differs, possibly owing to a read error.

The template was RNA from unsorted bulk tissue. More than 3 cm separated this lung sample from the edge of the tumor. The sample comprised distant non-tumor lung tissue. This sequence was found in a man in his sixties with small cell lung cancer.

CDR3 region: CARSFRAALYKEQFF. Written as DNA, the CDR3 is TGTGCCAGAAGCTTCCGAGCGGCGCTTTACAAAGAGCAATTCTTC. The chain links TRBV7-9 to TRBJ2-1, with a possible D match to TRBD2 (5 bases). The CDR3 is 15 amino acids. Germline values: CDR1 SEHNR, CDR2 FQNEAQ (reference sequence).